This is a list of T cell receptor beta chains from one sample in a study of blood T cell repertoires in COVID-19. TCRdb's copy holds only in-frame clones and misses some; the assay was immunoSEQ multiplex PCR. This table holds 85,000 to 120,000 clones, about nine tenths found once. The sequenced material came from peripheral blood. The source is a woman aged 50 to 60 with COVID-19, enrolled during active disease. Both conserved end residues are part of each CDR3. D genes are given only for firm matches. The listing skips clone size in some rows; elsewhere it reads once, few, many or a size class.

d_call: NA; v_call: TRBV7-7; j_call: TRBJ2-7; clone_size: once; cdr3_nt: TGTGCCAGCAGCTTAATTTTTCGGAGGAGGAGCTACGAGCAGTACTTC; cdr3_aa: CASSLIFRRRSYEQYF
d_call: NA; v_call: TRBV11-3; j_call: TRBJ1-1; clone_size: NA; cdr3_nt: TGTGCCAGCAGCTTAGTAGGTGGGAGCACTGAAGCTTTCTTT; cdr3_aa: CASSLVGGSTEAFF
d_call: NA; v_call: TRBV9; j_call: TRBJ1-2; clone_size: NA; cdr3_nt: TGTGCCAGCAGCCAACCAGGGTTTTCGGTTCGTGGCTACACCTTC; cdr3_aa: CASSQPGFSVRGYTF
d_call: NA; v_call: TRBV19; j_call: TRBJ1-1; clone_size: NA; cdr3_nt: TGTGCCAGTACTGCACAGTTGAACACTGAAGCTTTCTTT; cdr3_aa: CASTAQLNTEAFF
d_call: TRBD1; v_call: TRBV7-8; j_call: TRBJ2-1; clone_size: NA; cdr3_nt: TGTGCCAGCAGCTCCTGGACAGGGGGCAACAATGAGCAGTTCTTC; cdr3_aa: CASSSWTGGNNEQFF
d_call: NA; v_call: TRBV27; j_call: TRBJ2-4; clone_size: NA; cdr3_nt: TGTGCCAGCAGTTTGACGGGGTCCAAAAACATTCAGTACTTC; cdr3_aa: CASSLTGSKNIQYF
d_call: TRBD1; v_call: TRBV29-1; j_call: TRBJ2-2; clone_size: NA; cdr3_nt: TGCAGCGTCCGGGACAGCAACACCGGGGAGCTGTTTTTT; cdr3_aa: CSVRDSNTGELFF
d_call: NA; v_call: TRBV9; j_call: TRBJ1-4; clone_size: NA; cdr3_nt: TGTGCCAGCAGCGTAGATCGAGGAGGTGAAAAACTGTTTTTT; cdr3_aa: CASSVDRGGEKLFF
d_call: TRBD2; v_call: TRBV7-6; j_call: TRBJ2-3; clone_size: once; cdr3_nt: TGTGCCAGCAGCATGACTAGCGGGGTGGCAGATACGCAGTATTTT; cdr3_aa: CASSMTSGVADTQYF
d_call: TRBD2; v_call: TRBV27; j_call: TRBJ2-1; clone_size: few; cdr3_nt: TGTGCCAGCAGATTAGCGGGGGGCTCCTACAATGAGCAGTTCTTC; cdr3_aa: CASRLAGGSYNEQFF
d_call: NA; v_call: TRBV5-5; j_call: TRBJ2-2; clone_size: NA; cdr3_nt: TGTGCCAGCAGCCCCGGAGGTTACGCGAACACCGGGGAGCTGTTTTTT; cdr3_aa: CASSPGGYANTGELFF
d_call: NA; v_call: TRBV19; j_call: TRBJ2-7; clone_size: NA; cdr3_nt: TGTGCCAGTAGTGGCGGACAGTATTTCTCCTACGAGCAGTACTTC; cdr3_aa: CASSGGQYFSYEQYF
d_call: TRBD1; v_call: TRBV6-5; j_call: TRBJ1-2; clone_size: NA; cdr3_nt: TGTGCCAGCAGAGCCGGGACAGGGCTTTTCTATGGCTACACCTTC; cdr3_aa: CASRAGTGLFYGYTF
d_call: TRBD1; v_call: TRBV6-2/TRBV6-3; j_call: TRBJ1-1; clone_size: NA; cdr3_nt: TGTGCCAGCAGTTCTCGGGACAGGAAAGCTTTCTTT; cdr3_aa: CASSSRDRKAFF
d_call: NA; v_call: TRBV18; j_call: TRBJ2-2; clone_size: NA; cdr3_nt: TGTGCCAGCTCACCGGGGACATTACGTCTCCCCACCGGGGAGCTGTTTTTT; cdr3_aa: CASSPGTLRLPTGELFF
d_call: NA; v_call: TRBV5-4; j_call: TRBJ2-3; clone_size: NA; cdr3_nt: TGTGCCAGCAGCTCCGCCCGAGGGAAGGAGGGCGCGCAGTATTTT; cdr3_aa: CASSSARGKEGAQYF
d_call: NA; v_call: TRBV30; j_call: TRBJ1-4; clone_size: NA; cdr3_nt: TGTGCCTGCGGTGCAACTAATGAAAAACTGTTTTTT; cdr3_aa: CACGATNEKLFF
d_call: NA; v_call: TRBV28; j_call: TRBJ1-6; clone_size: NA; cdr3_nt: TGTGCCAGCAGTCCTATAGCCTTCACACCCCTCCACTTT; cdr3_aa: CASSPIAFTPLHF
d_call: TRBD1; v_call: TRBV3-1/TRBV3-2; j_call: TRBJ2-7; clone_size: NA; cdr3_nt: TGTGCCAGCAGCGTCCCCCGTGGACAGGGGGCCGAGCAGTACTTC; cdr3_aa: CASSVPRGQGAEQYF
d_call: TRBD1; v_call: TRBV6-4; j_call: TRBJ2-1; clone_size: few; cdr3_nt: TGTGCCAGCAAAGCGGGCGACAGGGGATCCAATGAGCAGTTCTTC; cdr3_aa: CASKAGDRGSNEQFF
d_call: NA; v_call: TRBV27; j_call: TRBJ1-1; clone_size: NA; cdr3_nt: TGTGCCAGCAGCTACGAGCGGCGGGGCACTGAAGCTTTCTTT; cdr3_aa: CASSYERRGTEAFF
d_call: TRBD2; v_call: TRBV7-2; j_call: TRBJ2-1; clone_size: NA; cdr3_nt: TGTGCCAGCAGCCAAATGACTAGCGGGGGGGGTGAGCAGTTCTTC; cdr3_aa: CASSQMTSGGGEQFF
d_call: TRBD2; v_call: TRBV19; j_call: TRBJ2-1; clone_size: NA; cdr3_nt: TGTGCCAGTAGTATACTAGCGGGTTACAATGAGCAGTTCTTC; cdr3_aa: CASSILAGYNEQFF
d_call: NA; v_call: TRBV12-5; j_call: TRBJ2-7; clone_size: NA; cdr3_nt: TGTGCTAGTGGTTTGGTACCGGGGGGCCACGAGCAGTACTTC; cdr3_aa: CASGLVPGGHEQYF
d_call: TRBD2; v_call: TRBV7-2; j_call: TRBJ2-5; clone_size: NA; cdr3_nt: TGTGCCAGCAGCTTTGGGGGGGGAGTGGAGACCCAGTACTTC; cdr3_aa: CASSFGGGVETQYF
d_call: NA; v_call: TRBV5-4; j_call: TRBJ2-5; clone_size: NA; cdr3_nt: TGTGCCAGCAGCTCACTCCAAGAGACCCAGTACTTC; cdr3_aa: CASSSLQETQYF
d_call: NA; v_call: TRBV7-3; j_call: TRBJ1-4; clone_size: NA; cdr3_nt: TGTGCCAGCAGCCCCAGGGGAGACCCAAATGAAAAACTGTTTTTT; cdr3_aa: CASSPRGDPNEKLFF
d_call: NA; v_call: TRBV18; j_call: TRBJ1-1; clone_size: NA; cdr3_nt: TGTGCCAGCTCACCCCTAAGGGAGGACACTGAAGCTTTCTTT; cdr3_aa: CASSPLREDTEAFF
d_call: TRBD1; v_call: TRBV30; j_call: TRBJ2-2; clone_size: few; cdr3_nt: TGTGCCTGGGCTGGACAGGGCACCGGGGAGCTGTTTTTT; cdr3_aa: CAWAGQGTGELFF
d_call: TRBD1; v_call: TRBV2; j_call: TRBJ2-1; clone_size: NA; cdr3_nt: TGTGCCAGCAGGTTGGACAGGGGTGGGTCCTACAATGAGCAGTTCTTC; cdr3_aa: CASRLDRGGSYNEQFF
d_call: NA; v_call: TRBV10-1; j_call: TRBJ1-1; clone_size: NA; cdr3_nt: TGCGCCAGTGTCCTGGGGACTGTGGCTTTCTTT; cdr3_aa: CASVLGTVAFF
d_call: NA; v_call: TRBV12-3/TRBV12-4; j_call: TRBJ2-7; clone_size: NA; cdr3_nt: TGTGCCAGCAGTCCCGACTGGTACGAGCAGTACTTC; cdr3_aa: CASSPDWYEQYF
d_call: NA; v_call: TRBV21-1; j_call: TRBJ2-5; clone_size: NA; cdr3_nt: TGTGCCAGCAGCGAGACTAGCGGGGGGGCCCTGGAGACCCAGTACTTC; cdr3_aa: CASSETSGGALETQYF
d_call: TRBD1; v_call: TRBV7-2; j_call: TRBJ2-3; clone_size: NA; cdr3_nt: TGTGCCAGCAGCCTAGGGGGCCTCCCTGATACGCAGTATTTT; cdr3_aa: CASSLGGLPDTQYF
d_call: NA; v_call: TRBV15; j_call: TRBJ2-6; clone_size: once; cdr3_nt: TGTGCCACCAGCAGGGACATCTCCGTTCTCACTGGGGCCAACGTCCTGACTTTC; cdr3_aa: CATSRDISVLTGANVLTF
d_call: NA; v_call: TRBV7-3; j_call: TRBJ2-7; clone_size: NA; cdr3_nt: TGTGCCAGCAGCTCGGGACTCAATTACGAGCAGTACTTC; cdr3_aa: CASSSGLNYEQYF
d_call: NA; v_call: TRBV7-2; j_call: TRBJ2-1; clone_size: NA; cdr3_nt: TGTGCCAGCAGCTTAGGAAGCTCACAGGGTTACAATGAGCAGTTCTTC; cdr3_aa: CASSLGSSQGYNEQFF
d_call: NA; v_call: TRBV6-5; j_call: TRBJ2-1; clone_size: NA; cdr3_nt: TGTGCCAGCAGTCGACGGGGCGGGGTCCCAAATGAGCAGTTCTTC; cdr3_aa: CASSRRGGVPNEQFF
d_call: NA; v_call: TRBV6-5; j_call: TRBJ1-3; clone_size: NA; cdr3_nt: TGTGCCAGCATCCTGGAGGTGGCTGGAAACACCATATATTTT; cdr3_aa: CASILEVAGNTIYF
d_call: NA; v_call: TRBV7-9; j_call: TRBJ1-1; clone_size: once; cdr3_nt: TGTGCCAGCGTCTCCGGGACAATGAACACTGAAGCTTTCTTT; cdr3_aa: CASVSGTMNTEAFF
d_call: TRBD1; v_call: TRBV6-2/TRBV6-3; j_call: TRBJ1-1; clone_size: NA; cdr3_nt: TGTGCCAGCAGTTACCCCAGGGGGCGCGATCCCCCTGAAGCTTTCTTT; cdr3_aa: CASSYPRGRDPPEAFF
d_call: TRBD1; v_call: TRBV18; j_call: TRBJ1-1; clone_size: NA; cdr3_nt: TGTGCCAGCTCACCGACAGGGACCACTGAAGCTTTCTTT; cdr3_aa: CASSPTGTTEAFF
d_call: TRBD2; v_call: TRBV29-1; j_call: TRBJ2-1; clone_size: once; cdr3_nt: TGCAGCGCAAACCATAGACTAGCCGACAATGAGCAGTTCTTC; cdr3_aa: CSANHRLADNEQFF
d_call: TRBD1; v_call: TRBV28; j_call: TRBJ1-2; clone_size: NA; cdr3_nt: TGTGCCAGCAGTTTAACGATAGGACAGGGAGGCTACACCTTC; cdr3_aa: CASSLTIGQGGYTF
d_call: NA; v_call: TRBV5-5; j_call: TRBJ1-2; clone_size: NA; cdr3_nt: TGTGCCAGCAGCCCAATGACCGGGGCTAACTATGGCTACACCTTC; cdr3_aa: CASSPMTGANYGYTF
d_call: NA; v_call: TRBV28; j_call: TRBJ2-3; clone_size: NA; cdr3_nt: TGTGCCAGCAGTCGACTAAACACATTGAGCACAGATACGCAGTATTTT; cdr3_aa: CASSRLNTLSTDTQYF
d_call: NA; v_call: TRBV19; j_call: TRBJ1-5; clone_size: NA; cdr3_nt: TGTGCCAGTAGTGACGAGGGATCTAATCAGCCCCAGCATTTT; cdr3_aa: CASSDEGSNQPQHF
d_call: NA; v_call: TRBV6-6; j_call: TRBJ1-1; clone_size: NA; cdr3_nt: TGTGCCAGCACAAATACAGGGAAGAGAACTGAAGCTTTCTTT; cdr3_aa: CASTNTGKRTEAFF
d_call: NA; v_call: TRBV11-2; j_call: TRBJ2-2; clone_size: NA; cdr3_nt: TGTGCCAGCAGCCCCCAGGTTAGCACCGGGGAGCTGTTTTTT; cdr3_aa: CASSPQVSTGELFF
d_call: NA; v_call: TRBV4-1; j_call: TRBJ2-1; clone_size: few; cdr3_nt: TGCGCCAGCAGCCACCCTCCCTTAGGGAGGAGCGATGAGCAGTTCTTC; cdr3_aa: CASSHPPLGRSDEQFF
d_call: NA; v_call: TRBV19; j_call: TRBJ2-3; clone_size: NA; cdr3_nt: TGTGCCAGTAGTATCCAAACTAGCACAGATACGCAGTATTTT; cdr3_aa: CASSIQTSTDTQYF
d_call: NA; v_call: TRBV24-1; j_call: TRBJ2-1; clone_size: NA; cdr3_nt: TGTGCCACCAGTGATGGGGGGGCCGGGGGGTTGAATGAGCAGTTCTTC; cdr3_aa: CATSDGGAGGLNEQFF
d_call: NA; v_call: TRBV7-8; j_call: TRBJ2-1; clone_size: NA; cdr3_nt: TGTGCCAGCAGCCCCGGCCGGGGGTCCTACAATGAGCAGTTCTTC; cdr3_aa: CASSPGRGSYNEQFF
d_call: TRBD2; v_call: TRBV7-2; j_call: TRBJ2-7; clone_size: NA; cdr3_nt: TGTGCCAGCAGCCAAGGGGCAGCGGGGACCTACGAGCAGTACTTC; cdr3_aa: CASSQGAAGTYEQYF